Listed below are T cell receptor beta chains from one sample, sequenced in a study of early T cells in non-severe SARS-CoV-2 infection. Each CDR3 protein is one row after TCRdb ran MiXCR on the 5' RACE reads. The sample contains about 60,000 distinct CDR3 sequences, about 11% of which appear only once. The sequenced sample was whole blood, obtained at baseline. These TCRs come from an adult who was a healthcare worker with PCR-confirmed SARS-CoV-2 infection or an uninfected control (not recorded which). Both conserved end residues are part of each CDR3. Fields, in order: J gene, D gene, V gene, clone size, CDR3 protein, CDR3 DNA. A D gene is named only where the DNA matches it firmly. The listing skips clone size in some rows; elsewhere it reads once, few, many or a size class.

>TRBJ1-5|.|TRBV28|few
CASTLRFLSQPQHF
TGTGCCAGCACCCTCAGGTTCCTTAGTCAGCCCCAGCATTTT
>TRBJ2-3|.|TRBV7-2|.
CASTRERITDTQYF
TGTGCCAGCACCCGGGAACGTATAACAGATACGCAGTATTTT
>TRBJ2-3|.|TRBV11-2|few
CASSPRLKGPGPQYF
TGTGCCAGCAGCCCTCGCCTCAAGGGGCCCGGACCGCAGTATTTT
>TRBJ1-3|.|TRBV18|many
CASSPTKDSYSGNTIYF
TGTGCCAGCTCACCAACCAAGGACAGTTACTCTGGAAACACCATATATTTT
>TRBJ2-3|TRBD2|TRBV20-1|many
CSATLAGNTDTQYF
TGCAGTGCTACTCTAGCGGGGAACACAGATACGCAGTATTTT
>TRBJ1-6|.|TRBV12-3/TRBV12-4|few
CASSRGAYNSPLHF
TGTGCCAGCAGTCGAGGGGCCTATAATTCACCCCTCCACTTT
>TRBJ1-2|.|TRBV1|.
CTSSQDCSYGYTF
TGCACCAGCAGCCAGGACTGCTCCTATGGCTACACCTTC
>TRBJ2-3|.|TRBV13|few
CASSPRDTGTDTQYF
TGTGCCAGCAGCCCCCGGGACACTGGCACAGATACGCAGTATTTT
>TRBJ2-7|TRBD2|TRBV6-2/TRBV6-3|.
CASSYAGGPYEQYF
TGTGCCAGCAGTTATGCGGGGGGACCCTACGAGCAGTACTTC
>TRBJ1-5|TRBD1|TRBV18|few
CASSPYGDSRNQPQHF
TGTGCCAGCTCACCCTATGGGGACAGCAGAAATCAGCCCCAGCATTTC